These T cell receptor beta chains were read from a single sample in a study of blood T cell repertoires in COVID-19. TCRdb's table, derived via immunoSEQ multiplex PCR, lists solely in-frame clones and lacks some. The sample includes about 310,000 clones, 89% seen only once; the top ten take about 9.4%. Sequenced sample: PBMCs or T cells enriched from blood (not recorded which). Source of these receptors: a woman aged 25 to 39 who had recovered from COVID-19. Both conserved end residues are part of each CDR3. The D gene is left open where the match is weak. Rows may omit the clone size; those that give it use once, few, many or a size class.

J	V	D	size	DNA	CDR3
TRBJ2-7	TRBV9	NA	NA	TGTGCCAGCAGCGTATTAGGACAGTCCTACGAGCAGTACTTC	CASSVLGQSYEQYF
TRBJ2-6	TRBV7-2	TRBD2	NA	TGTGCCAGCAGCTTAGGGGTCGCGGGAGTGAGCTCTGGGGCCAACGTCCTGACTTTC	CASSLGVAGVSSGANVLTF
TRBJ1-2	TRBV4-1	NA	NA	TGCGCCAGCAGCCACACCGGGATCGACTATGGCTACACCTTC	CASSHTGIDYGYTF
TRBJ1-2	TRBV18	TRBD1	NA	TGTGCCAGCTCACCAAGTCTACAGGGGAGTGGCTACACCTTC	CASSPSLQGSGYTF
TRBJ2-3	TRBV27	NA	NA	TGTGCCAGCAGTTTCTCACGGACAGATACGCAGTATTTT	CASSFSRTDTQYF
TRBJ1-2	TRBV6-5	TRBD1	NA	TGTGCCAGCAGTCCAAGGACAGGGGAATATGGCTACACCTTC	CASSPRTGEYGYTF
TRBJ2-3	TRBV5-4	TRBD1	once	TGTGCCAGCAGCTGGGACAGGGGGAGATGGACAGATACGCAGTATTTT	CASSWDRGRWTDTQYF
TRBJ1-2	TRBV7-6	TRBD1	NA	TGTGCCAGCAGCTTGACAGGGGAGTATGGCTACACCTTC	CASSLTGEYGYTF
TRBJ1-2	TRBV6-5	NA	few	TGTGCCAGCAGTTACTCCGCCTTGGCCAGGAACTATGGCTACACCTTC	CASSYSALARNYGYTF
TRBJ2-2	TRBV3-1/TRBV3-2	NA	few	TGTGCCAGCAGCCAGAGAGGGAGTGGCACCGGGGAGCTGTTTTTT	CASSQRGSGTGELFF
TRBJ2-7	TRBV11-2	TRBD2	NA	TGTGCCAGCAGCTTAGAGGGACCGGGAGGCTCGTACGAGCAGTACTTC	CASSLEGPGGSYEQYF
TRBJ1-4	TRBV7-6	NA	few	TGTGCCAGCAGCTTAGCCGCCAGGGTCTCGGAAAAACTGTTTTTT	CASSLAARVSEKLFF
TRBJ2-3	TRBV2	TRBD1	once	TGTGCCAGCAGTGTAGGGGGCGAGGGCTATCATACGCAGTATTTT	CASSVGGEGYHTQYF
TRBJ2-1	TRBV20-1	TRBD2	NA	TGCAGTGCTAGTCTAGCGGGAGATGCGGGTAATGAGCAGTTCTTC	CSASLAGDAGNEQFF
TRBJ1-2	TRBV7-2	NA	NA	TGTGCCAGCAGCTCGGATCCAGGGCAAAGGCCAATACTAGGCTACACCTTC	CASSSDPGQRPILGYTF
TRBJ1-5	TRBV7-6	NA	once	TGTGCCAGCGGAACAGGGCTGAGCAATCAGCCCCAGCATTTT	CASGTGLSNQPQHF
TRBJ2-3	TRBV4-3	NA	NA	TGCGCCAGCAGTCACATCTCTAGCGGCACAGATACGCAGTATTTT	CASSHISSGTDTQYF
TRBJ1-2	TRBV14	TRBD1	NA	TGTGCCAGCAGCCAACAACTTGGGCCGACAGGGTTCGGCTACACCTTC	CASSQQLGPTGFGYTF
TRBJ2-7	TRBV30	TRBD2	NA	TGTGCCTGGAGAGCTAGCGGGAGCTACGAGCAGTACTTC	CAWRASGSYEQYF
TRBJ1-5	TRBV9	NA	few	TGTGCCAGCAGCGTATCCGGCAATCAGCCCCAGCATTTT	CASSVSGNQPQHF
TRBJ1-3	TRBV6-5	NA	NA	TGTGCCAGCAGTTTACAGCAGGACAGCTCTGGAAACACCATATATTTT	CASSLQQDSSGNTIYF
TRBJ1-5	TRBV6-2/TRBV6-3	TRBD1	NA	TGTGCCAGCAGCCAGACCCCAGGGGGTAGCCAGCCCCAGCATTTT	CASSQTPGGSQPQHF
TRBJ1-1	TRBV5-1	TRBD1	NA	TGCGCCAGCAGCCCGGACAGGGTAACTGAAGCTTTCTTT	CASSPDRVTEAFF
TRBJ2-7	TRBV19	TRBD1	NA	TGTGCCAGTAGTCCTACAGGGGGGTACTCCTACGAGCAGTACTTC	CASSPTGGYSYEQYF
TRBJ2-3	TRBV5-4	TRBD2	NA	TGTGCCAGCAGCGAGGGACTAGCTGCAGATACGCAGTATTTT	CASSEGLAADTQYF
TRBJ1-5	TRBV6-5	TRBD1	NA	TGTGCCAGCAGCGCAGGGGGACCTAGCAATCAGCCCCAGCATTTT	CASSAGGPSNQPQHF